Listed here are 10 T cell receptor beta chains from one sample, sequenced in a study of shared clonotypes between healthy human individuals. Using immunoSEQ multiplex PCR, the repertoire was profiled, and TCRdb retains in-frame clones only, with some absent. The sample has 2,100,000 or so clones, nearly 97% seen once. The sequencing sample was made of naive CD4+ T cells sorted from blood. Sample subset: CD45RA+ positively selected. The receptors here all came from a man in his late teens or twenties in good health.

The chain links TRBV11-3 to TRBJ2-2, with D unclear. The V end lost 2 bases, the J end lost 4 bases, and 14 bases lay between the germline ends. The CDR3 contains 16 residues. In germline, CDR1 is SGHNT, CDR2 YENEEA. The CDR3 coding sequence is TGTGCCAGCAGCTTATTTCCGGACCCCGCCACCGGGGAGCTGTTTTTT. Translating gives CASSLFPDPATGELFF.

The V call is TRBV4-1, the J call TRBJ2-7, with 10 bases aligning to TRBD1. This CDR3 is 15 amino acids long. Trimming removed 4 bases from V and 4 bases from J; junction bases left unmatched: 7. CDR1 MGHRA and CDR2 YSYEKL come from the germline V gene. The CDR3 coding sequence is TGCGCCAGCAGCCCCACCGGGACAGGGGTGTACGAGCAGTACTTC. The encoded protein is CASSPTGTGVYEQYF.

This clone was recorded a few times. The chain has TRBV23-1 and TRBJ1-1; possibly TRBD1 for D (6 bases). TRBV23-1 qualifies as an ORF whose function is uncertain. CDR3 size: 15 residues. Between the trimmed V and J ends, which lost 8 bases and 3 bases, there was a span of 19 bases. The CDR3 DNA follows: TGCGCCAGCGGACCTTCTACAGGGATGTACACTGAAGCTTTCTTT. It yields the protein CASGPSTGMYTEAFF.

This clone occurred once. The J gene is TRBJ1-2, the V gene TRBV21-1; TRBD1 is the table's D call and was not checked against the DNA. TRBV21-1 is labeled a pseudogene. The CDR3 is 20 amino acids. The CDR3, as DNA: TGTGCCAGCAGCGTCGGAATGGGTTTGGGGACAGGGGGTAGGGTTGATGGCTACACCTTC. It codes for CASSVGMGLGTGGRVDGYTF.

J is TRBJ1-3 and V is TRBV5-6, with D perhaps matching TRBD1 (5 bases). Looked up from germline, CDR1 is SGHDT and CDR2 is YYEEEE. The germline V and J ends were trimmed by 2 bases and 0 bases, with 15 bases remaining between them. The CDR3 contains 17 residues. CDR3 DNA: TGTGCCAGCAGCTTATTGACAGTCGCGGACTCTGGAAACACCATATATTTT. Protein sequence: CASSLLTVADSGNTIYF. The full variable domain, with the rest looked up from reference TRBV5-6 and TRBJ1-3, is DAGVTQSPTHLIKTRGQQVTLRCSPKSGHDTVSWYQQALGQGPQFIFQYYEEEERQRGNFPDRFSGHQFPNYSSELNVNALLLGDSALYLCASSLLTVADSGNTIYFGEGSWLTVV.

The chain combines TRBV19 with TRBJ1-6; 10 nucleotides line up with TRBD1. V lost 7 bases and J lost 6; bases outside the gene matches: 6. Germline V lookup: CDR1 LNHDA, CDR2 SQIVND (reference sequence). The CDR3 runs to 15 residues. The CDR3: CASIQGTGVNSPLHF. CDR3 nucleotide sequence: TGTGCCAGTATCCAAGGGACAGGGGTTAATTCACCCCTCCACTTT.

The V gene is TRBV6-1, the J gene TRBJ1-5, with TRBD1 matching over 7 bases. This CDR3 has 16 amino acids. CDR1 is MNHNS, CDR2 SASEGT, per germline. V lost 1 base, J lost 0 bases, and 3 bases stayed unmatched. CDR3 in DNA: TGTGCCAGCAGTGAAGGAGGGGGCCTTAGCAATCAGCCCCAGCATTTT. This sequence encodes CASSEGGGLSNQPQHF.

This clone occurred once. The gene calls are TRBV6-1 and TRBJ1-6; D not certain. The ends were cut back, 1 base at V and 10 bases at J, with 11 bases in the middle. CDR1 and CDR2 (germline): MNHNS, SASEGT. The CDR3 runs to 14 residues. The CDR3 spells CASSEGVEKSPLHF. For the CDR3, the DNA is TGTGCCAGCAGTGAAGGGGTGGAAAAATCACCCCTCCACTTT.

The chain couples TRBV27 to TRBJ1-5; TRBD1 aligns across 9 bases. Germline CDR1 reads MNHEY; CDR2 reads SMNVEV (reference sequence). The CDR3 is made up of 13 amino acids. The V segment lost 5 bases and the J segment 6 bases; nucleotides outside the gene matches: 2. The CDR3 DNA reads TGTGCCAGCAGTAGGACAGGGGCTCAGCCCCAGCATTTT. Its protein is CASSRTGAQPQHF.

The gene calls are TRBV7-2 and TRBJ1-5; D is unclear. Trimming took off 3 bases at V and 1 base at J, with 7 bases between the two ends. Germline assignment: CDR1 SGHTA and CDR2 FQGNSA. This CDR3 has 14 residues. The chain's CDR3 is CASSFDGSNQPQHF. CDR3 nucleotides: TGTGCCAGCAGCTTTGACGGGAGCAATCAGCCCCAGCATTTT.